One sample yielded the 12 T cell receptor beta chains listed below, sequenced in a study of cytomegalovirus exposure and HLA in healthy donors. PCR used 60 Vbeta primers and 13 Jbeta primers. The protocol was immunoSEQ multiplex PCR, while the TCRdb copy is restricted to in-frame clones and leaves out a portion. The table lists 95,000 to 100,000 clones, about 80% of them singletons. The specimen sequenced was PBMCs. The receptors originated from a man aged 40-49 years in good health and CMV-seronegative.

This clone was counted between two and nine times. This chain links TRBV30 with TRBJ1-2; TRBD1 is a possible D gene (6 bases). The V end lost 3 bases, the J end lost 1 base, and 33 bases lay between the germline ends. Germline loops: CDR1 GTSNPN, CDR2 SVGIG (reference sequence). There are 21 residues in the CDR3. CDR3 in DNA: TGTGCCTGGAGCGACCTCGGGTGGCGGGGGGGCCTCGGACAACTTAACTATGGCTACACCTTC. It codes for CAWSDLGWRGGLGQLNYGYTF.

In DNA form, the CDR3 reads TGTGCCAGTAGTTTCGGAGGTTCGGACACTGAAGCTTTCTTT. It codes for CASSFGGSDTEAFF. The chain has TRBV19 and TRBJ1-1; D uncertain. Between the trimmed V and J ends, which lost 5 bases and 3 bases, there was a span of 13 bases. CDR3 length: 14 amino acids. CDR1 and CDR2 from the germline V gene are LNHDA and SQIVND (reference sequence).

For the CDR3, the DNA is TGCGCCAGCAGCCAAGACGACAGGGTTAATTCACCCCTCCACTTT. Protein sequence: CASSQDDRVNSPLHF. The rearrangement uses TRBV4-1 and TRBJ1-6; 7 nucleotides match TRBD1. The CDR3 has 15 residues. The trim removed 0 bases at V and 6 bases at J, leaving 2 bases unmatched. CDR1 and CDR2 from the germline V gene are MGHRA and YSYEKL.

This sequence joins TRBV6-1 and TRBJ1-2, with TRBD1 matching over 8 bases. V trimming: 8 bases; J trimming: 2 bases; junction bases outside the gene matches: 10. Per germline, CDR1 MNHNS and CDR2 SASEGT. The CDR3 has 15 residues. CDR3 protein: CASGGQGTINYGYTF. As DNA, the CDR3 is TGTGCCAGCGGTGGACAGGGCACCATCAACTATGGCTACACCTTC.

The rearrangement links TRBV7-8 to TRBJ1-5, with a possible D match to TRBD1 (5 bases). V was clipped by 0 bases and J by 5 bases, with 14 bases between them. The germline gives CDR1 SGHVS, CDR2 FQNEAQ. This CDR3 comprises 16 residues. CDR3 DNA: TGTGCCAGCAGCTTAGCAATCTCCTCGGGGGATCAGCCCCAGCATTTT. As protein: CASSLAISSGDQPQHF.

The V gene is TRBV5-1, the J gene TRBJ2-1; 8 bases are shared with TRBD2. J lost 5 bases, V lost 4 bases, and 11 bases had no gene match. CDR1 is SGHRS and CDR2 is YFSETQ in the germline V gene. CDR3 size: 16 residues. The CDR3 DNA reads as TGCGCCAGCAGCCCCCCGGAGCGGGGGAGTAACAATGAGCAGTTCTTC. Translating gives CASSPPERGSNNEQFF.

This clone appeared once. The chain couples TRBV27 to TRBJ1-2, with D uncertain. Germline V gene sequence: CDR1 MNHEY, CDR2 SMNVEV (reference sequence). Trimming stripped 6 bases from V and 0 bases from J, with 8 bases between. The CDR3 is 13 residues long. CDR3 loop: CASSPTANYGYTF. Written as DNA, the CDR3 is TGTGCCAGCAGCCCTACTGCTAACTATGGCTACACCTTC.

The CDR3 protein is CASSNPPGGHREKLFF. Written as DNA, the CDR3 is TGTGCCAGCAGCAACCCCCCAGGGGGGCATCGTGAAAAACTGTTTTTT. J is TRBJ1-4 and V is TRBV7-2; 7 bases agree with TRBD1. In germline, CDR1 is SGHTA, CDR2 FQGNSA. J lost 7 bases, V lost 5 bases, and 13 bases had no gene match. This CDR3 contains 16 residues.

J is TRBJ2-1 and V is TRBV7-8, with D tentatively TRBD2 (6 bases). Trimming cost V 4 bases and J 0 bases, with 10 bases left between them. The CDR3 is 15 amino acids. Germline lookup yields CDR1 SGHVS and CDR2 FQNEAQ. The CDR3 here is CASSSRDFSYNEQFF. CDR3 DNA: TGTGCCAGCAGCTCCCGGGACTTCTCCTACAATGAGCAGTTCTTC.

About this clone itself: Other DNA sequences in the same sample also yield this CDR3. The chain joins TRBV4-1 to TRBJ1-4, with TRBD1 matching over 9 bases. Trimming took 2 bases from V and 8 from J; bases not matched to a gene: 6. Germline-derived CDR1 and CDR2 are MGHRA and YSYEKL. The CDR3 totals 15 residues. The CDR3: CASSQPGQGREKLFF. The CDR3 DNA sequence: TGCGCCAGCAGCCAACCAGGACAGGGGAGAGAAAAACTGTTTTTT.

The rearrangement links TRBV7-9 to TRBJ2-4; 7 nucleotides match TRBD1. Germline CDR1 is SEHNR and CDR2 is FQNEAQ (reference sequence). The CDR3 is 16 residues long. The J segment lost 8 bases and the V segment lost 4 bases, leaving 14 bases of the junction unmatched. CDR3 residues: CASSSGTGDVRDIQYF. As DNA, the CDR3 is TGTGCCAGCAGCTCCGGAACAGGGGACGTAAGGGACATTCAGTACTTC.

The chain has TRBV2 and TRBJ2-5, with TRBD1 matching over 9 bases. Per the germline V gene, CDR1 is SNHLY and CDR2 is FYNNEI. The CDR3 contains 15 residues. Trimming removed 1 base from V and 5 bases from J; junction bases left unmatched: 5. CDR3 in amino acids: CASSEGTGVKETQYF. CDR3 bases: TGTGCCAGCAGTGAAGGGACAGGGGTCAAGGAGACCCAGTACTTC.